This paragraph reports one TCR beta chain. It lacks a known antigen. The sample holds no much larger clone one base away, and base qualities are not on file. There are 15 amino acids in the CDR3, from cysteine to phenylalanine inclusive. The kept DNA is CDR3 alone, 45 bases in frame from the first base. The germline V gene gives CDR1 as MDHEN and CDR2 as SYDVKM. V loses 5 bases of germline sequence and J loses 0 bases, and the interval between the two ends is 10 bases. Participants in the prospective study were enrolled through a virtual design, were aged roughly 18 to 100 years, and lived in roughly 25 United States geographic areas. Cohort assignment in the prospective study relied on participant-reported clinical history from a screening survey and a study questionnaire. Recovered participants in ImmuneRACE Cohort 3 were defined by two consecutive negative NP/OP PCR tests, clearance by a healthcare professional, or resolution of symptoms. Mobile phlebotomists in the prospective study collected whole blood, serum and a nasopharyngeal or oropharyngeal swab from every participant. Prospective study participants could optionally give additional blood draws and questionnaires over an approximately two-month period. Blood samples from the prospective study were shipped frozen or at room temperature prior to DNA extraction.

TCRbeta CDR3 regions were amplified from genomic DNA using the immunoSEQ Assay, a bias-controlled multiplex PCR. Under the source paper's analysis protocol: The number of nucleated cells in each sample was estimated by amplification of reference gene primers within the assay. Sequence reads were collapsed and filtered to measure the absolute abundance of every unique TCRbeta CDR3 rearrangement. For each sample, productive Simpson clonality was calculated as the square root of Simpson's diversity index across productive rearrangements. The table comes from immuneACCESS by way of TCRdb, which keeps in-frame sequences with V and J called. Part of the clones is missing from these tables; in studies checked, under half for an unresolved V gene and the rest for unknown reasons. V and J calls and clone size are those listed in that table; D and trimming were worked out from the DNA. This sample is represented by fewer than 200,000 clones; 80% to 90% of them were singletons. The leading ten clones occupy approximately 9% of the sample.

This entry belongs to a study of blood T cell repertoires in COVID-19 (TCRdb year 2020). Context from the whole study: Samples from collaborators originated in the United States, Italy and Spain and spanned both the acute and convalescent phases of COVID-19. The material from the prospective study consisted of cDNA or gDNA derived from T cells, B-cell-depleted T cells, or PBMCs. The dataset comprised deeply sampled blood TCRbeta repertoires from subjects exposed to, actively infected with, or recovered from COVID-19. A freely available public database, intended as a resource for researchers studying the immune response to SARS-CoV-2, is where the repertoires were released. Samples were obtained from the ongoing ImmuneRACE study (first 160 participants) and from over 1,000 subjects provided by 6 global collaborators. The sample metadata nearly always contained a de-identified subject ID, COVID-19 status, age in years and sex. Where available, HLA class I and class II types were taken from metadata supplied by the sample provider and were not determined by assay-based typing. Summary of the overall study and its limitations: The quantity of clinical and demographic metadata differed by source and by participant and was supplied without curation.

This TCR was sampled from a woman under 30 who had recovered from COVID-19. This chain is built from TRBV28 and TRBJ1-4; the D gene remains uncertain. The sample was PBMCs or T cells enriched from blood (not recorded which). The CDR3 protein sequence reads: CASSPIEPTNEKLFF. The bases are TGTGCCAGCAGTCCCATAGAGCCAACTAATGAAAAACTGTTTTTT.